The rows below give T cell receptor beta chains drawn from one sample of a study of OX40 agonist ivuxolimab in advanced cancers. Assay used: immunoSEQ multiplex PCR; TCRdb lists only in-frame clones, some missing. This table has about 42,000 clones, 82% appearing once. The sequences come from CD4+ or CD8+ T cells sorted from blood, collected in a trial of the OX40 agonist ivuxolimab. These receptors were collected from an adult with an advanced solid tumor such as melanoma, head and neck, liver or kidney cancer. Both conserved end residues are part of each CDR3. A D gene is named only where the DNA matches it firmly. Clone size is stated in some rows and not others, as once, few, many or a class when expanded.

abundance: few
d_gene: -
j_gene: TRBJ1-1
v_gene: TRBV5-4
CDR3aa: CASSLEGGRMNTEAFF
CDR3nt: TGTGCCAGCAGCTTGGAGGGGGGCAGGATGAACACTGAAGCTTTCTTT

abundance: -
d_gene: -
j_gene: TRBJ1-5
v_gene: TRBV7-8
CDR3aa: CASSSQASNQPQHF
CDR3nt: TGTGCCAGCAGCTCACAGGCTAGCAATCAGCCCCAGCATTTT

abundance: -
d_gene: TRBD2
j_gene: TRBJ2-7
v_gene: TRBV4-3
CDR3aa: CASSQDWTSVSYEQYF
CDR3nt: TGCGCCAGCAGCCAAGATTGGACTAGCGTCTCCTACGAGCAGTACTTC

abundance: -
d_gene: -
j_gene: TRBJ1-1
v_gene: TRBV30
CDR3aa: CAWSRRGGTEAFF
CDR3nt: TGTGCCTGGAGCCGACGCGGAGGTACTGAAGCTTTCTTT

abundance: -
d_gene: TRBD1
j_gene: TRBJ2-7
v_gene: TRBV29-1
CDR3aa: CSVWTGGIYEQYF
CDR3nt: TGCAGCGTGTGGACAGGGGGCATCTACGAGCAGTACTTC

abundance: -
d_gene: TRBD1
j_gene: TRBJ1-3
v_gene: TRBV6-5
CDR3aa: CASRDRGLSGNTIYF
CDR3nt: TGTGCCAGCAGGGACAGGGGTTTATCTGGAAACACCATATATTTT

abundance: -
d_gene: -
j_gene: TRBJ2-5
v_gene: TRBV7-6
CDR3aa: CASSLGGWETQYF
CDR3nt: TGTGCCAGCAGCTTAGGGGGGTGGGAGACCCAGTACTTC

abundance: once
d_gene: TRBD1
j_gene: TRBJ2-7
v_gene: TRBV7-6
CDR3aa: CASSAGTEYFYEQYF
CDR3nt: TGTGCCAGCAGCGCAGGGACAGAATACTTCTACGAGCAGTACTTC

abundance: -
d_gene: TRBD2
j_gene: TRBJ2-3
v_gene: TRBV7-2
CDR3aa: CASSQGLAGRVGDTQYF
CDR3nt: TGTGCCAGCAGCCAGGGACTAGCGGGAAGGGTAGGAGATACGCAGTATTTT

abundance: -
d_gene: -
j_gene: TRBJ2-5
v_gene: TRBV6-5
CDR3aa: CASSYADRGGRGTQYF
CDR3nt: TGTGCCAGCAGTTACGCAGACAGGGGCGGGAGAGGGACCCAGTACTTC

abundance: -
d_gene: -
j_gene: TRBJ2-7
v_gene: TRBV19
CDR3aa: CASSIDFSYEQYF
CDR3nt: TGTGCCAGTAGTATAGACTTCTCCTACGAGCAGTACTTC

abundance: once
d_gene: TRBD2
j_gene: TRBJ2-3
v_gene: TRBV15
CDR3aa: CATSLAGGIDTQYF
CDR3nt: TGTGCCACCTCTTTAGCGGGAGGGATAGATACGCAGTATTTT

abundance: -
d_gene: -
j_gene: TRBJ2-2
v_gene: TRBV11-1
CDR3aa: CASSFGQGDTGELFF
CDR3nt: TGTGCCAGCAGCTTTGGCCAGGGAGACACCGGGGAGCTGTTTTTT

abundance: -
d_gene: -
j_gene: TRBJ2-5
v_gene: TRBV5-3
CDR3aa: CARSLLQTSEETQYF
CDR3nt: TGTGCCAGAAGCTTACTTCAGACCTCCGAAGAGACCCAGTACTTC

abundance: once
d_gene: -
j_gene: TRBJ2-5
v_gene: TRBV2
CDR3aa: CASSLGRETQYF
CDR3nt: TGTGCCAGCAGCCTGGGGAGGGAGACCCAGTACTTC

abundance: -
d_gene: -
j_gene: TRBJ2-5
v_gene: TRBV7-9
CDR3aa: CASRAPSFQETQYF
CDR3nt: TGTGCCAGCAGGGCTCCTTCATTCCAAGAGACCCAGTACTTC

abundance: -
d_gene: -
j_gene: TRBJ1-2
v_gene: TRBV6-5
CDR3aa: CASSYGGFGYTF
CDR3nt: TGTGCCAGCAGTTACGGAGGGTTTGGCTACACCTTC

abundance: -
d_gene: -
j_gene: TRBJ2-7
v_gene: TRBV27
CDR3aa: CASSLRDSSHYEQYF
CDR3nt: TGTGCCAGCAGTTTAAGGGACTCGTCCCACTACGAGCAGTACTTC

abundance: few
d_gene: -
j_gene: TRBJ1-5
v_gene: TRBV27
CDR3aa: CASSLGRGNQPQHF
CDR3nt: TGTGCCAGCAGTCTAGGGAGAGGCAATCAGCCCCAGCATTTT

abundance: -
d_gene: -
j_gene: TRBJ1-5
v_gene: TRBV5-6
CDR3aa: CASSLGVQPQHF
CDR3nt: TGTGCCAGCAGCTTGGGCGTTCAGCCCCAGCATTTT

abundance: -
d_gene: -
j_gene: TRBJ2-4
v_gene: TRBV6-4
CDR3aa: CASSPGRKNIQYF
CDR3nt: TGTGCCAGCAGCCCGGGACGGAAAAACATTCAGTACTTC

abundance: -
d_gene: -
j_gene: TRBJ1-3
v_gene: TRBV7-2
CDR3aa: CASSLGQMSSGNTIYF
CDR3nt: TGTGCCAGCAGCTTAGGACAGATGAGCTCTGGAAACACCATATATTTT

abundance: -
d_gene: TRBD1
j_gene: TRBJ2-7
v_gene: TRBV5-4
CDR3aa: CASSLMGTGGSYEQYF
CDR3nt: TGTGCCAGCAGCTTGATGGGGACAGGGGGCTCCTACGAGCAGTACTTC

abundance: -
d_gene: -
j_gene: TRBJ1-2
v_gene: TRBV19
CDR3aa: CASSGGAKTNYGYTF
CDR3nt: TGTGCCAGTAGTGGGGGCGCAAAAACGAACTATGGCTACACCTTC

abundance: -
d_gene: -
j_gene: TRBJ2-3
v_gene: TRBV6-6
CDR3aa: CASSYSIASTDTQYF
CDR3nt: TGTGCCAGCAGTTACTCGATTGCCAGCACAGATACGCAGTATTTT

abundance: -
d_gene: TRBD2
j_gene: TRBJ2-3
v_gene: TRBV27
CDR3aa: CASSFFASGTDTQYF
CDR3nt: TGTGCCAGCAGTTTCTTCGCTAGCGGTACAGATACGCAGTATTTT

abundance: -
d_gene: -
j_gene: TRBJ2-4
v_gene: TRBV25-1
CDR3aa: CASSEPGAKNIQYF
CDR3nt: TGTGCCAGCAGTGAACCAGGGGCCAAAAACATTCAGTACTTC

abundance: -
d_gene: TRBD1
j_gene: TRBJ1-1
v_gene: TRBV7-2
CDR3aa: CASSSWTGQGEAFF
CDR3nt: TGTGCCAGCAGCTCATGGACAGGCCAGGGTGAAGCTTTCTTT